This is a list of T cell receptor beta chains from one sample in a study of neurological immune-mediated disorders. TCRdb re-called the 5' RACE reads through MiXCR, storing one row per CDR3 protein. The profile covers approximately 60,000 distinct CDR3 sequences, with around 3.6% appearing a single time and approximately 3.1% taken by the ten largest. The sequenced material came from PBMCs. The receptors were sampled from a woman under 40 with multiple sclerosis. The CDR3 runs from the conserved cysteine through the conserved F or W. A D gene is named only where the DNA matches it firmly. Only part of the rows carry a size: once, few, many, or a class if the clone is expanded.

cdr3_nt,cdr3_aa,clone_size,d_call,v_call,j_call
TGTGCCATCAGTACTGGCGCACACACAGATACGCAGTATTTT,CAISTGAHTDTQYF,many,-,TRBV10-3,TRBJ2-3
TGCGCCAGCAGCCCGGGGTTGTATAACAATGAGCAGTTCTTC,CASSPGLYNNEQFF,many,-,TRBV5-1,TRBJ2-1
TGCAGTGCTGTCCCAGGGGCTGAAGCTTTCTTT,CSAVPGAEAFF,many,-,TRBV20-1,TRBJ1-1
TGTGCCAGCAGCCCAACCAGGAGACTAGCGGGAGGGATTACAGATACGCAGTATTTT,CASSPTRRLAGGITDTQYF,many,TRBD2,TRBV7-2,TRBJ2-3
TGCAGCGTTGAAGTATCTCCAGGGGACACTGAAGCTTTCTTT,CSVEVSPGDTEAFF,many,-,TRBV29-1,TRBJ1-1
TGCGCCAGCAGCCAACGTACACTGGGCAACACTGAAGCTTTCTTT,CASSQRTLGNTEAFF,many,-,TRBV4-1,TRBJ1-1
TGTGCCAGCAGCTCGGGACAGGCAGGTGGCGAGCAGTACTTC,CASSSGQAGGEQYF,many,TRBD1,TRBV5-6,TRBJ2-7
TGCGCCAGCAGCTTGGGGACAGGTCCTGAAGGGCAGTACTTC,CASSLGTGPEGQYF,many,TRBD1,TRBV5-1,TRBJ2-7
TGCAGCGTTGAAGGGGACAGCAACTACAATGAGCAGTTCTTC,CSVEGDSNYNEQFF,many,TRBD1,TRBV29-1,TRBJ2-1
TGTGCCAGCAAGCGGGGGGCCTACGAGACCCAGTACTTC,CASKRGAYETQYF,few,TRBD2,TRBV7-2,TRBJ2-5
TGTGCCATCGATATCCCGGGTGAGCAGTTCTTC,CAIDIPGEQFF,many,-,TRBV24-1,TRBJ2-1
TGTGCCACCCGACAGTACGAGCAGTACTTC,CATRQYEQYF,many,-,TRBV28,TRBJ2-7
TGCAGTGCTAGTGTCTGGGAGGAATCGAACTATGGCTACACCTTC,CSASVWEESNYGYTF,-,-,TRBV20-1,TRBJ1-2
TGTGCCAGCAGCCGCAGGGGGCAGAGTGAAGCTTTCTTT,CASSRRGQSEAFF,many,TRBD1,TRBV5-6,TRBJ1-1
TGTGCCAGCAGTTATGGCGGACATTCCCTCACTGAAGCTTTCTTT,CASSYGGHSLTEAFF,many,-,TRBV6-2/TRBV6-3,TRBJ1-1
TGCAGTGCAACAGCCGGGACAGGTCGCTCTGGGGCCAACGTCCTGACTTTC,CSATAGTGRSGANVLTF,many,TRBD1,TRBV20-1,TRBJ2-6
TGTGCCAGTAGGCTACAGGGGGGCACTGAAGCTTTCTTT,CASRLQGGTEAFF,many,TRBD1,TRBV19,TRBJ1-1
TGCGCCAGCAGCCAGCCGACAGGGATGAACACCGGGGAGCTGTTTTTT,CASSQPTGMNTGELFF,many,TRBD1,TRBV5-1,TRBJ2-2
TGCAGTGCTCAGACAGGGGGCTCGTATCAGCCCCAGCATTTT,CSAQTGGSYQPQHF,many,TRBD1,TRBV20-1,TRBJ1-5
TGCAGCGTTATCCCCGGACAGGGGGCCTACGAGCAGTACTTC,CSVIPGQGAYEQYF,few,TRBD1,TRBV29-1,TRBJ2-7
TGTGCCAGCAGCCCGACTAGTCAAGGGACCCAGTACTTC,CASSPTSQGTQYF,few,-,TRBV7-9,TRBJ2-5
TGCAGTGCTTCACTCCGAAAGACCTACGAGCAGTACTTC,CSASLRKTYEQYF,many,-,TRBV20-1,TRBJ2-7
TGCGCCAGCAGCTTGGGACTAGCGGGGAACAATGAGCAGTTCTTC,CASSLGLAGNNEQFF,many,TRBD2,TRBV5-1,TRBJ2-1
TGTGCCAGCAGCTTACGGGACGGAAACACCATATATTTT,CASSLRDGNTIYF,many,-,TRBV7-6,TRBJ1-3
TGTGCCAGCAGCTGGACAGAAATTAGGTCCGGGGAGCTGTTTTTT,CASSWTEIRSGELFF,many,-,TRBV5-5,TRBJ2-2
TGCAGCATTCGGAGCCCGGGCGCTGAAGCTTTCTTT,CSIRSPGAEAFF,many,-,TRBV29-1,TRBJ1-1
TGTGCCAGCAGTCTGGCGGCGGGAGGGGGGTTTGAGCAGTTCTTC,CASSLAAGGGFEQFF,many,TRBD2,TRBV6-1,TRBJ2-1
TGTGCCAGCAGTCCCAACCCCGGGACAGGGGACAATGAGCAGTTCTTC,CASSPNPGTGDNEQFF,few,TRBD1,TRBV6-2/TRBV6-3,TRBJ2-1
TGCAGCGTAGGGACGGGTAATCAGCCCCAGCATTTT,CSVGTGNQPQHF,many,-,TRBV29-1,TRBJ1-5
TGCGCCAGCCGTACAAGACCGGAGCAGCAGGCAGATACGCAGTATTTT,CASRTRPEQQADTQYF,many,-,TRBV5-1,TRBJ2-3
TGTGCCAGCAGCTTCTCCCACGGGAGAAATGAGCAGTTCTTC,CASSFSHGRNEQFF,-,-,TRBV11-2,TRBJ2-1
TGTGCCAGCAGTTGGGGGGATACGCAGTATTTT,CASSWGDTQYF,many,-,TRBV28,TRBJ2-3
TGCAGCGTTTCCGGGACAGGGGGCTTCTCTGGAAACACCATATATTTT,CSVSGTGGFSGNTIYF,-,TRBD1,TRBV29-1,TRBJ1-3
TGCAGTGCTAGGGGCAACTACGAGCAGTACTTC,CSARGNYEQYF,many,-,TRBV20-1,TRBJ2-7
TGTGCCAGCAGGGGGGAGGGAAGAGCCACCGGGGAGCTGTTTTTT,CASRGEGRATGELFF,many,TRBD2,TRBV6-5,TRBJ2-2
TGTGCCAGCAGTTACTCTTTGGCGGGAGGGGCCACCAATGAGCAGTTCTTC,CASSYSLAGGATNEQFF,many,TRBD2,TRBV6-5,TRBJ2-1
TGCAGTGCTGTCCAGAACACCGGGGAGCTGTTTTTT,CSAVQNTGELFF,few,-,TRBV20-1,TRBJ2-2
TGCAGTGCTAGAGATAGCGGGACAAGCACAGATACGCAGTATTTT,CSARDSGTSTDTQYF,many,TRBD2,TRBV20-1,TRBJ2-3
TGTGCCAGCAGCACCCGGACTAGGGGCAATGAGCAGTTCTTC,CASSTRTRGNEQFF,many,TRBD2,TRBV7-8,TRBJ2-1
TGTGCCAGCAGTCAAGAGTACACTGAAGCTTTCTTT,CASSQEYTEAFF,many,-,TRBV12-3/TRBV12-4,TRBJ1-1
TGTGCCATCATGAACCGGGACAGGTCCGTCAATGAGCAGTTCTTC,CAIMNRDRSVNEQFF,many,TRBD1,TRBV10-3,TRBJ2-1
TGCGCCAGCAGCTTGGACGGATATAATTCACCCCTCCACTTT,CASSLDGYNSPLHF,many,-,TRBV5-1,TRBJ1-6
TGCAGCGTTGAAGGGAAGAGATCCTACAATGAGCAGTTCTTC,CSVEGKRSYNEQFF,-,-,TRBV29-1,TRBJ2-1
TGTGCCATCAGTGAGTCGGGGCGGGAGCAGTTCTTC,CAISESGREQFF,many,-,TRBV10-3,TRBJ2-1
TGTGCCATCAGTGAGGCCCCTTACGAGCAGTACTTC,CAISEAPYEQYF,many,-,TRBV10-3,TRBJ2-7
TGTGCCAGCAGTCCCGGGGGACCAACCACAGATACGCAGTATTTT,CASSPGGPTTDTQYF,-,-,TRBV28,TRBJ2-3
TGTGCAGGGGGCGGCGGGCGTCAAGAGACCCAGTACTTC,CAGGGGRQETQYF,many,TRBD1,TRBV6-2/TRBV6-3,TRBJ2-5
TGTGCCAGCAGCACCAAGGGGGGCATCGGCTACGAGCAGTACTTC,CASSTKGGIGYEQYF,many,-,TRBV7-2,TRBJ2-7
TGTGCCAGCTCCCGACGGGCCCGGAATGGAGGCTACACCTTC,CASSRRARNGGYTF,many,-,TRBV2,TRBJ1-2
TGTGCCACCAGTGATTCCGGACAGGGCCGACTTCTCGAGCAGTTCTTC,CATSDSGQGRLLEQFF,many,TRBD1,TRBV24-1,TRBJ2-1
TGCAGTGCTACAGACAGTAAGAACACTGAAGCTTTCTTT,CSATDSKNTEAFF,many,-,TRBV20-1,TRBJ1-1
TGTGCCAGCTCACCACTACGGTTACCGAAAATTCAGTACTTC,CASSPLRLPKIQYF,few,-,TRBV18,TRBJ2-4
TGTGCCAGCAGTCGACAGGGAGGGGGAACTAATGAAAAACTGTTTTTT,CASSRQGGGTNEKLFF,many,TRBD1,TRBV28,TRBJ1-4
TGCGCCAGCAGCCGGGATGGACAGCAAGAGACCCAGTACTTC,CASSRDGQQETQYF,many,-,TRBV5-1,TRBJ2-5
TGCGCCAGCAGATCCCCTCTGGAGTCGACAGGGGCTGGAAACACCATATATTTT,CASRSPLESTGAGNTIYF,many,TRBD1,TRBV10-1,TRBJ1-3